Sequencing of this T cell receptor beta chain was carried out in a study of response to subunit inactivated influenza vaccine. This clonotype was detected a few times. There are 17 residues in the CDR3. CDR1 is SGHRS, CDR2 YFSETQ, per germline. Losses at the gene ends were 0 bases for V and 1 base for J; bases not matched to a gene: 6. MiXCR, applied by TCRdb to the RT-PCR reads, yields one record per CDR3 protein. The repertoire has around 750,000 distinct CDR3 sequences, 21% of them found once; the top ten carry more than 8.5%. This TCR came from a man aged 45 to 65 who received an inactivated influenza vaccine. This rearrangement joins TRBV5-1 to TRBJ2-5; TRBD2 aligns across 10 bases. Sequenced material: PBMCs from blood, taken approximately 5 days after vaccination. As DNA, the CDR3 is TGCGCCAGCAGCTTGGGGTTAGCGGGAGGACTCCAAGAGACCCAGTACTTC. Protein sequence: CASSLGLAGGLQETQYF.